These T cell receptor beta chains were read from a single sample in a study of regulatory T cells in long-lasting Graves disease. TCRdb used MiXCR to reprocess the multiplex PCR reads, holding one entry per CDR3 protein. The data show about 420,000 distinct CDR3 sequences, approximately 16% seen once. In addition, the sample was reused for a study of T cells in Graves' hyperthyroidism and ophthalmopathy.

The sequencing here drew on peripheral blood mononuclear cells (PBMCs), taken at new diagnosis, from a patient treated with antithyroid drugs. Receptor source: a woman between 18 and 29 years old with Graves disease. CDR3s include the opening cysteine and the closing phenylalanine or tryptophan.

v_gene: TRBV27; j_gene: TRBJ1-1; CDR3aa: CASSLSVDTEAFF
v_gene: TRBV29-1; j_gene: TRBJ2-7; CDR3aa: CSAGTANEQYF
v_gene: TRBV5-5; j_gene: TRBJ2-1; CDR3aa: CASSDPYNEQFF
v_gene: TRBV28; j_gene: TRBJ1-1; CDR3aa: CASSMTGGNTEAFF
v_gene: TRBV28; j_gene: TRBJ1-1; CDR3aa: CASSLTLGEGREAFF
v_gene: TRBV30; j_gene: TRBJ2-7; CDR3aa: CAWNTIAHYYEQYF
v_gene: TRBV7-2; j_gene: TRBJ2-4; CDR3aa: CASSALAGENIQYF
v_gene: TRBV5-6; j_gene: TRBJ1-1; CDR3aa: CASSLTTSSWDTEAFF
v_gene: TRBV3-1; j_gene: TRBJ1-2; CDR3aa: CASSPSGSGYTF
v_gene: TRBV7-3; j_gene: TRBJ2-1; CDR3aa: CTSSFTGFPEQFF
v_gene: TRBV15; j_gene: TRBJ2-7; CDR3aa: CATSRMGQPYEQYF
v_gene: TRBV5-1; j_gene: TRBJ2-5; CDR3aa: CASRPSGIKEETQYF
v_gene: TRBV7-2; j_gene: TRBJ1-1; CDR3aa: CASSFQTGGFTEAFF
v_gene: TRBV6-1; j_gene: TRBJ2-1; CDR3aa: CASSLTGVEQFF
v_gene: TRBV2; j_gene: TRBJ1-1; CDR3aa: CASSELLTGGMNTEAFF
v_gene: TRBV14; j_gene: TRBJ2-7; CDR3aa: CASSPNRDRGREQYF
v_gene: TRBV4-1; j_gene: TRBJ1-4; CDR3aa: CASSQVQVNEKLFF
v_gene: TRBV20-1; j_gene: TRBJ1-1; CDR3aa: CSANMNTEAFF
v_gene: TRBV4-1; j_gene: TRBJ2-7; CDR3aa: CASRQISRDRGREEQYF
v_gene: TRBV7-2; j_gene: TRBJ1-1; CDR3aa: CASSTDRANTEAFF
v_gene: TRBV20-1; j_gene: TRBJ2-4; CDR3aa: CSATEPQGAGKNIQYF
v_gene: TRBV12-3/TRBV12-4; j_gene: TRBJ1-5; CDR3aa: CASSPSGFQPQHF
v_gene: TRBV18; j_gene: TRBJ1-1; CDR3aa: CASSPGDRGFTEAFF
v_gene: TRBV28; j_gene: TRBJ2-1; CDR3aa: CASSLTSPLYNEQFF
v_gene: TRBV28; j_gene: TRBJ2-1; CDR3aa: CASKKQGRDEQFF
v_gene: TRBV6-1; j_gene: TRBJ2-3; CDR3aa: CASRRWEGGDTQYF
v_gene: TRBV27; j_gene: TRBJ2-6; CDR3aa: CASSLRQGLTGANVLTF
v_gene: TRBV28; j_gene: TRBJ2-7; CDR3aa: CASSPIGQAYEQYF
v_gene: TRBV7-3; j_gene: TRBJ2-5; CDR3aa: CASSLEAPGTQYF